This TCR beta chain comes out of a study of blood T cell repertoires in COVID-19. Study overall: The United States, Italy and Spain were the sources of the acute and convalescent COVID-19 samples.

Sequencing was performed with immunoSEQ multiplex PCR; in TCRdb, only in-frame clones are kept and a portion is missing. Among over 200,000 clones, approximately 87% were seen once, and the ten largest hold approximately 3%. CDR3 length: 11 amino acids. CDR1 and CDR2 (germline): MNHEY, SVGEGT. V was clipped by 3 bases and J by 12 bases, with 12 bases between them. This clone was found once. V usage is TRBV6-2 or TRBV6-3 and J usage is TRBJ2-7; no reliable D call. Sequenced input: PBMCs or T cells enriched from blood (not recorded which). This sequence originates from a woman aged 50 to 65 in a cohort exposed to, infected with or recovered from COVID-19 (not recorded which). This chain's CDR3 is CASSYVRIWYF. CDR3 coding DNA: TGTGCCAGCAGTTATGTGCGTATCTGGTACTTC.